This TCR beta chain was obtained from a study of EBV T-cell therapy then PD-1 blockade in nasopharyngeal carcinoma. As for this clone: The antigen is not known.

Sequencing used immunoSEQ multiplex PCR; TCRdb keeps in-frame clones, though not all of them. The sample yields roughly 22,000 clones, under 90% seen once. Treatment meaning: AdE1-LMPpoly-expanded autologous EBV-specific T-cell therapy followed by anti-PD-1 nivolumab. Source: CD8+ T cells from blood, taken at day -245 from a patient whose treatment included autologous EBV-specific T cells and nivolumab. This clonotype was sampled from a man between 35 and 55 years old with nasopharyngeal carcinoma.

The CDR3 sequence: CASSYGTGGADTQYF. The CDR3 DNA follows: TGTGCCAGCAGCTACGGGACAGGGGGCGCAGATACGCAGTATTTT. This chain connects TRBV6-5 to TRBJ2-3, with 12 bases that match TRBD1. The germline gives CDR1 MNHEY, CDR2 SVGAGI. The CDR3 loop spans 15 amino acids. Trimming removed 6 bases from V and 4 bases from J; junction bases left unmatched: 5.